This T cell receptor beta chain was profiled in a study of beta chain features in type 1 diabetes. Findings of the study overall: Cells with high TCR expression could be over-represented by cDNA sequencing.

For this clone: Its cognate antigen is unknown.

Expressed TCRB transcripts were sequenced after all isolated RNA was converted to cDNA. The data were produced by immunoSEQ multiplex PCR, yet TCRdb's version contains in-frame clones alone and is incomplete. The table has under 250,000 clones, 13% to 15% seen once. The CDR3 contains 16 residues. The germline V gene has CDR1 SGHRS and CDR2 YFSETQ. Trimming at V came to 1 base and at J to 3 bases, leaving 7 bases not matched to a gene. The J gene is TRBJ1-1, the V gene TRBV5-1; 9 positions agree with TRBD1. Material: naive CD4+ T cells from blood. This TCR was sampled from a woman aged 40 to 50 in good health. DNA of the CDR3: TGCGCCAGCAGCTTGAGAACAGGGGGCTTGTACACTGAAGCTTTCTTT. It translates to CASSLRTGGLYTEAFF.